The 3 T cell receptor beta chains listed next were all sequenced from one sample in a study of cytomegalovirus exposure and HLA in healthy donors. Profiled with immunoSEQ multiplex PCR; TCRdb holds only in-frame clones, not every one. The table has tens of thousands of clones, approximately 90% seen once; the top ten hold 3% to 4%. Sequenced input: PBMCs. These receptors all come from a woman under 30 in good health and CMV-seropositive.

This clone showed up just once. The rearrangement uses TRBV2 and TRBJ2-5; 7 nucleotides align to TRBD2. The ends lost 6 bases at V and 5 bases at J; junction bases unmatched: 9. This CDR3 is built from 14 residues. CDR1 is SNHLY, CDR2 FYNNEI, per germline. The CDR3 spells CASSGRLGGETQYF. The CDR3 nucleotides are TGTGCCAGCAGCGGACGACTGGGGGGGGAGACCCAGTACTTC.

The V gene is TRBV7-2, the J gene TRBJ2-7; 8 bases fit TRBD2. J was trimmed by 6 bases and V by 11 bases; bases with no gene match: 18. Germline V gives CDR1 SGHTA, CDR2 FQGNSA. CDR3 length: 15 residues. CDR3 sequence (DNA): TGTGCCCAGCAAGGTTCCGGGACTAGTTCTTTCGAGCAGTACTTC. Translation gives CAQQGSGTSSFEQYF.

The chain recombines TRBV6-1 with TRBJ2-5; a weak D match, TRBD1 (5 bases). CDR1 and CDR2 from the germline V gene are MNHNS and SASEGT. With 6 bases removed from V and 9 bases from J, the gap between germline ends came to 17 bases. The CDR3 is 13 amino acids. In nucleotides, the CDR3 is TGTGCCAGCAGGGCCATCCAGGGATTGCCCCAGTACTTC. Protein sequence: CASRAIQGLPQYF.